This T cell receptor (beta chain) was sequenced during a study of T cell responses to AZD1222 COVID-19 vaccine. Whole-study findings and limits: Repertoire sampling occurred only after the peak T cell response. Most donors were white British, females outnumbered males, and clonal diversity was possibly underestimated. The study identified only 6 or 7 AZD1222 recipients as seropositive at baseline.

Pooled samples include second doses given at about 4 or 12 weeks. Points on this clone: The antigen remains unidentified.

The protocol was immunoSEQ multiplex PCR, while the TCRdb copy is restricted to in-frame clones and leaves out a portion. Among 100,000 or so clones listed, around 87% were seen once. Germline V gene lookup returns CDR1 LGHDT and CDR2 YNNKEL (reference sequence). There are 16 residues in the CDR3. The V end lost 7 bases, the J end lost 9 bases, and 27 bases lay between the germline ends. The chain uses TRBV3-1 (or the pseudogene TRBV3-2) and TRBJ2-5; D may be TRBD1 (6 bases). The sequence was collected from an adult who received the AZD1222 COVID-19 vaccine. The sample consisted of peripheral blood, taken 28 days after the second AZD1222 dose. The CDR3 protein is CASTPATKTGRKAQYF. In DNA form, the CDR3 reads TGTGCCAGCACACCCGCCACGAAAACAGGGCGTAAGGCCCAGTACTTC.